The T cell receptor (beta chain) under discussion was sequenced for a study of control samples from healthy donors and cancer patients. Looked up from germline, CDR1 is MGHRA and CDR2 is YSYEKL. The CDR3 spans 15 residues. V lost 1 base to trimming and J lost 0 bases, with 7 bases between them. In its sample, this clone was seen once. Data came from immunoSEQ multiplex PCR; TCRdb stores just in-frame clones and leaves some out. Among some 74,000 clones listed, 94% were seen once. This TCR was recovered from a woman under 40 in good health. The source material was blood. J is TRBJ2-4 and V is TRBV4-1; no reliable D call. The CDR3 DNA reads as TGCGCCAGCAGCCAAGGGCCCCGAGCCAAAAACATTCAGTACTTC. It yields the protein CASSQGPRAKNIQYF.